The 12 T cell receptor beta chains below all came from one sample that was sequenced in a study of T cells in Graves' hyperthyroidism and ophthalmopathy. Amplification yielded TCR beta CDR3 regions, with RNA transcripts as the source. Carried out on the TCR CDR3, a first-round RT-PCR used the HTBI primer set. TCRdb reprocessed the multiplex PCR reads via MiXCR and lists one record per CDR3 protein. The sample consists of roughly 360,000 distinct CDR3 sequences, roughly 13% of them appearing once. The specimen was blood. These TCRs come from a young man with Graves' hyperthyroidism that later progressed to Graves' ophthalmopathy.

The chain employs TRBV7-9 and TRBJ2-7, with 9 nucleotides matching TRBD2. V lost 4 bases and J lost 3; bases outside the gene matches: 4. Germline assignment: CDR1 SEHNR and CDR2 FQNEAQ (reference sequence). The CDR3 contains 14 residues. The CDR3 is CASSSLAGDYEQYF. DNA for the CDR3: TGTGCCAGCAGCTCATTAGCGGGGGACTACGAGCAGTACTTC.

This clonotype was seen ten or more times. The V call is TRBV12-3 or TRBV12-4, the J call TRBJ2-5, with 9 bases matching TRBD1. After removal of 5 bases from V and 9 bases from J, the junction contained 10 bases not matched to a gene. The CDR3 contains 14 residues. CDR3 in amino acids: CASSPLTGGEAQYF. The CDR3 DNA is TGTGCCAGCAGTCCACTGACAGGGGGGGAGGCCCAGTACTTC.

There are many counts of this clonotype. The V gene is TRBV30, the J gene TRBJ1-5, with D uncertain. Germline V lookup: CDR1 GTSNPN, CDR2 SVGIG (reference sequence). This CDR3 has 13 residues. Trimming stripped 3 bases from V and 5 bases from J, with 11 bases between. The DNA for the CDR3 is TGTGCCTGGAGCCCAGGAACCTATCAGCCCCAGCATTTT. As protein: CAWSPGTYQPQHF.

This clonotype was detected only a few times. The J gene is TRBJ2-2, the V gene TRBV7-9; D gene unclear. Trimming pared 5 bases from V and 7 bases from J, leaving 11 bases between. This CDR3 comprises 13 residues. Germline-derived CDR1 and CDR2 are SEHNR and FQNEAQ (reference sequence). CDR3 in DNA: TGTGCCAGCAGCCCTTTACAAGTCGGGGAGCTGTTTTTT. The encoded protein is CASSPLQVGELFF.

This chain's CDR3 is CSASIGISYNSPLHF. Here the CDR3 DNA reads TGCAGTGCTAGTATAGGGATTTCCTATAATTCACCCCTCCACTTT. The chain carries TRBV20-1 and TRBJ1-6; D is unclear. CDR1 is DFQATT and CDR2 is SNEGSKA in the germline V gene (reference sequence). The CDR3 totals 15 residues. V lost 3 bases and J 1 base, leaving 10 bases between the germline ends.

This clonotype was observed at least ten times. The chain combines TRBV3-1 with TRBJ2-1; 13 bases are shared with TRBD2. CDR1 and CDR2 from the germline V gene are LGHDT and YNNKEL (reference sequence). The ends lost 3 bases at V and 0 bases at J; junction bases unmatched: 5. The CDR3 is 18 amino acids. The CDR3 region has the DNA TGTGCCAGCAGCCAGAGGACTAGCGGGGGCTTCTCCTACAATGAGCAGTTCTTC. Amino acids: CASSQRTSGGFSYNEQFF.

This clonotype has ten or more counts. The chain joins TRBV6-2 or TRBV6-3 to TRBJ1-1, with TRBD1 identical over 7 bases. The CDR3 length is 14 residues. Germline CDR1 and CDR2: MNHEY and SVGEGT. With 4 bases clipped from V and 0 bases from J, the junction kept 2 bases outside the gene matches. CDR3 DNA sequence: TGTGCCAGCAGTTCGACAGGGTTGAACACTGAAGCTTTCTTT. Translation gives CASSSTGLNTEAFF.

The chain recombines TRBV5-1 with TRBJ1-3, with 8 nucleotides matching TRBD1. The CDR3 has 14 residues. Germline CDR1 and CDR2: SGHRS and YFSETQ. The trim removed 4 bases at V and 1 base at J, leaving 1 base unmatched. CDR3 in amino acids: CASSGQGSGNTIYF. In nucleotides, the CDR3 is TGCGCCAGCAGCGGACAGGGTTCTGGAAACACCATATATTTT.

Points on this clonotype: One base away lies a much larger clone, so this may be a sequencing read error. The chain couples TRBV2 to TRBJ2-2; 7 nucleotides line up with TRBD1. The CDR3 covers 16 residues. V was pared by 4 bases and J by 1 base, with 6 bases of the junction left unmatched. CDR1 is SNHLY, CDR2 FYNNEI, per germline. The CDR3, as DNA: TGTGCCAGCAGTGGAAGGGGGCCGCAGAACACCGGGGAGCTGTTTTTT. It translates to CASSGRGPQNTGELFF.

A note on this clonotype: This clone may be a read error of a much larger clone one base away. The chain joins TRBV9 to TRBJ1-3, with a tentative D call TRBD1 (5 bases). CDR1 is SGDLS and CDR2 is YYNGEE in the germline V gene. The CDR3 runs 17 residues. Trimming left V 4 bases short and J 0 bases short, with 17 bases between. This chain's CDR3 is CASSPRAGGSSGNTIYF. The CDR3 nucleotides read TGTGCCAGCAGCCCCAGGGCAGGTGGATCCTCTGGAAACACCATATATTTT.

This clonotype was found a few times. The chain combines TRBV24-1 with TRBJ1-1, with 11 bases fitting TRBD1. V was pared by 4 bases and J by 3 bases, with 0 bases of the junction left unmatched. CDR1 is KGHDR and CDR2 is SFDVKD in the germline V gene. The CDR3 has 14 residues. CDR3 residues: CATSEGQGDTEAFF. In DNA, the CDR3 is TGTGCCACCAGTGAGGGACAGGGGGACACTGAAGCTTTCTTT.

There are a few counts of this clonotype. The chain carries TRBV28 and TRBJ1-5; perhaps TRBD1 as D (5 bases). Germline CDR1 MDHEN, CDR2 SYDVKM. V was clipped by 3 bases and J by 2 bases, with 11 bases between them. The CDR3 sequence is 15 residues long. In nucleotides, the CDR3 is TGTGCCAGCAGTTTGGGGGGGTTTCGCAATCAGCCCCAGCATTTT. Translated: CASSLGGFRNQPQHF.